The 20 T cell receptor beta chains given below trace back to one sample, sequenced in a study of OX40 agonist ivuxolimab in advanced cancers. The table came from immunoSEQ multiplex PCR; TCRdb's copy has only in-frame clones and leaves some out. Of about 93,000 clones in the sample, nearly 90% were seen once. The specimen comprised CD4+ or CD8+ T cells sorted from blood, sampled in a trial of the OX40 agonist ivuxolimab. The receptors stem from an adult with an advanced solid tumor such as melanoma, head and neck, liver or kidney cancer.

This sequence joins TRBV28 and TRBJ2-2; tentatively, D is TRBD1 or TRBD2 (5 bases each). From germline, CDR1 is MDHEN and CDR2 SYDVKM. The CDR3 runs to 13 residues. The V end lost 6 bases, the J end lost 4 bases, and 9 bases lay between the germline ends. CDR3 in DNA: TGTGCCAGCAGACAGGAGGCCACCGGGGAGCTGTTTTTT. Translated: CASRQEATGELFF.

The J gene is TRBJ1-1, the V gene TRBV4-3, with D uncertain. V lost 0 bases to trimming and J lost 1 base, with 6 bases between them. This CDR3 spans 14 amino acids. Per germline, CDR1 LGHNA and CDR2 YSLEER. As DNA, the CDR3 is TGCGCCAGCAGCCAAGAGCGGCCGAACACTGAAGCTTTCTTT. Amino acid sequence: CASSQERPNTEAFF.

The table lists this clone with a count of one. This chain uses TRBV11-2 with TRBJ1-6, with 7 bases identical to TRBD1. The CDR3 is 16 residues long. V lost 5 bases and J lost 4; bases outside the gene matches: 8. CDR1 and CDR2 from the germline V gene are SGHAT and FQNNGV. Here the CDR3 reads CASSPGTGQYNSPLHF. The CDR3 coding sequence is TGTGCCAGCAGCCCCGGTACGGGACAGTATAATTCACCCCTCCACTTT.

The V and J genes are TRBV4-1 and TRBJ2-7, with D perhaps TRBD2 (5 bases). The CDR3 runs to 16 residues. In germline, CDR1 is MGHRA, CDR2 YSYEKL. V was trimmed by 0 bases and J by 0 bases, leaving 12 bases between them. CDR3 amino acids: CASSQDSTDYSYEQYF. The DNA of the CDR3 is TGCGCCAGCAGCCAAGATTCGACTGACTACTCCTACGAGCAGTACTTC.

V and J are TRBV29-1 and TRBJ2-5; TRBD2 matches 13 bases. The V segment lost 4 bases and the J segment 5 bases; nucleotides outside the gene matches: 1. Germline CDR1 SQVTM, CDR2 ANQGSEA. The CDR3 length is 13 residues. The CDR3: CSVGTSGSETQYF. The CDR3 DNA is TGCAGCGTTGGGACTAGCGGGAGCGAGACCCAGTACTTC.

The chain has TRBV4-1 and TRBJ2-1; 12 nucleotides line up with TRBD1. Germline-derived CDR1 and CDR2 are MGHRA and YSYEKL. The CDR3 sequence is 16 residues long. V trimming: 1 base; J trimming: 6 bases; junction bases outside the gene matches: 4. Written as DNA, the CDR3 is TGCGCCAGCAGCCAAGCCGGGACAGGGGGCCGCAATGAGCAGTTCTTC. Its protein is CASSQAGTGGRNEQFF.

This chain links TRBV28 with TRBJ1-5; D is ambiguous. Trimming cost V 5 bases and J 4 bases, with 18 bases left between them. Germline lookup yields CDR1 MDHEN and CDR2 SYDVKM. This CDR3 contains 16 residues. The CDR3 region is CASSLSLGSRNQPQHF. CDR3 bases: TGTGCCAGCAGTCTCTCGCTTGGTTCGCGGAATCAGCCCCAGCATTTT. Full variable domain (outside the CDR3, taken from reference TRBV28 and TRBJ1-5): DVKVTQSSRYLVKRTGEKVFLECVQDMDHENMFWYRQDPGLGLRLIYFSYDVKMKEKGDIPEGYSVSREKKERFSLILESASTNQTSMYLCASSLSLGSRNQPQHFGDGTRLSIL.

The CDR3 spells CASSLEGSGQGNYEQYF. Written as DNA, the CDR3 is TGCGCCAGCAGCTTGGAGGGTTCTGGGCAGGGCAACTACGAGCAGTACTTC. The chain has TRBV5-1 and TRBJ2-7; the D gene is possibly TRBD1 (5 bases). Germline V gene sequence: CDR1 SGHRS, CDR2 YFSETQ. The CDR3 is made up of 17 amino acids. The V and J ends lost 0 bases and 3 bases respectively, with 19 bases between them.

This chain uses TRBV7-2 with TRBJ1-2, with D tentatively TRBD1 (5 bases). The CDR3 totals 14 residues. V lost 7 bases to trimming and J lost 2 bases, with 14 bases between them. Germline loops: CDR1 SGHTA, CDR2 FQGNSA. CDR3 bases: TGTGCCAGCACCACGGGACGGCGAAACTATGGCTACACCTTC. This codes for CASTTGRRNYGYTF. The full variable domain, in which reference TRBV7-2 and TRBJ1-2 provide the parts outside the CDR3, is GAGVSQSPSNKVTEKGKDVELRCDPISGHTALYWYRQSLGQGLEFLIYFQGNSAPDKSGLPSDRFSAERTGGSVSTLTIQRTQQEDSAVYLCASTTGRRNYGYTFGSGTRLTVV.

The chain uses TRBV2 and TRBJ2-7; D may correspond to TRBD1 or TRBD2 (5 bases each). The V end lost 3 bases, the J end lost 2 bases, and 8 bases lay between the germline ends. The V gene's germline CDR1 is SNHLY and CDR2 FYNNEI. The CDR3 totals 13 residues. In DNA, the CDR3 is TGTGCCAGCAGTGATGGGGGAACCTACGAGCAGTACTTC. It codes for CASSDGGTYEQYF. Full variable domain (missing parts from reference TRBV2 and TRBJ2-7): EPEVTQTPSHQVTQMGQEVILRCVPISNHLYFYWYRQILGQKVEFLVSFYNNEISEKSEIFDDQFSVERPDGSNFTLKIRSTKLEDSAMYFCASSDGGTYEQYFGPGTRLTVT.

The chain employs TRBV6-4 and TRBJ1-2; 7 bases are shared with TRBD1. Germline assignment: CDR1 MRHNA and CDR2 SNTAGT. The CDR3 sequence is 15 residues long. V lost 5 bases to trimming and J lost 4 bases; unmatched junction nucleotides: 10. CDR3 protein: CASSLNQGGGYGYTF. Written as DNA, the CDR3 is TGTGCCAGCAGTCTCAACCAGGGGGGCGGCTATGGCTACACCTTC.

The chain couples TRBV7-2 to TRBJ1-2; 7 nucleotides align to TRBD1. CDR1 SGHTA and CDR2 FQGNSA come from the germline V gene. The CDR3 is made up of 15 amino acids. Unmatched junction bases numbered 17, after V lost 8 bases and J lost 8 bases. CDR3: CASALGRQGHPGYTF. As DNA, the CDR3 is TGTGCCAGCGCCCTAGGAAGACAGGGCCATCCGGGCTACACCTTC.

DNA of the CDR3: TGTGCCAGCAGCCCACCGGACAGGGTAGTAGGTGGCTACACCTTC. Its protein is CASSPPDRVVGGYTF. J is TRBJ1-2 and V is TRBV28; TRBD1 matches 8 bases. Germline V gives CDR1 MDHEN, CDR2 SYDVKM. The J segment lost 7 bases and the V segment lost 6 bases, leaving 13 bases of the junction unmatched. The CDR3 has 15 residues.

The chain combines TRBV29-1 with TRBJ1-1; 11 bases are a match to TRBD1. J gave up 11 bases and V 5 bases, and 16 bases lay outside the gene matches. This CDR3 is 15 amino acids long. Per germline, CDR1 SQVTM and CDR2 ANQGSEA. The CDR3 sequence: CSVQIDLDRGQWAFF. CDR3 in DNA: TGCAGCGTTCAAATCGACCTGGACAGGGGGCAATGGGCTTTCTTT.

The V gene is TRBV4-2, the J gene TRBJ1-5, with D uncertain. This CDR3 spans 14 amino acids. The germline V and J ends were trimmed by 5 bases and 0 bases, with 8 bases remaining between them. The V gene's germline CDR1 is LGHNA and CDR2 YNFKEQ. The CDR3 sequence: CASSSLRSNQPQHF. The CDR3 DNA is TGTGCCAGCAGCTCCCTACGTAGCAATCAGCCCCAGCATTTT.

The chain links TRBV28 to TRBJ1-4, with a weak D call TRBD1 (5 bases). Trimming stripped 7 bases from V and 4 bases from J, with 16 bases between. CDR3 length: 15 residues. Germline V gene lookup returns CDR1 MDHEN and CDR2 SYDVKM. The CDR3 sequence: CASTSWRGFNEKLFF. In nucleotides, the CDR3 is TGTGCCAGCACCTCCTGGCGGGGCTTTAATGAAAAACTGTTTTTT.

The V and J genes are TRBV19 and TRBJ1-5; TRBD1 aligns across 7 bases. The CDR3 is made up of 14 amino acids. Germline CDR1 is LNHDA and CDR2 is SQIVND (reference sequence). V lost 9 bases and J lost 0; bases outside the gene matches: 5. The CDR3 DNA reads as TGTGCCAGCGCACAGGGGAATAGCAATCAGCCCCAGCATTTT. Its translation: CASAQGNSNQPQHF. Together with reference TRBV19 and TRBJ1-5, the CDR3 gives the full variable domain: DGGITQSPKYLFRKEGQNVTLSCEQNLNHDAMYWYRQDPGQGLRLIYYSQIVNDFQKGDIAEGYSVSREKKESFPLTVTSAQKNPTAFYLCASAQGNSNQPQHFGDGTRLSIL.

This clone has a handful of counts. This sequence joins TRBV19 and TRBJ1-5; D might be TRBD1 (6 bases). Trimming removed 7 bases at V and 5 bases at J, with 12 bases between. Germline V lookup: CDR1 LNHDA, CDR2 SQIVND (reference sequence). The CDR3 totals 13 residues. The CDR3 DNA reads as TGTGCCAGTACCCAGTCAGGGGATCAGCCCCAGCATTTT. This translates into CASTQSGDQPQHF.

The chain recombines TRBV11-3 with TRBJ2-1; possibly TRBD2 for D (5 bases). This CDR3 has 14 amino acids. The V gene's germline CDR1 is SGHNT and CDR2 YENEEA. V lost 0 bases and J lost 10, with 13 bases in between. CDR3 DNA sequence: TGTGCCAGCAGCTTAGATCGGAGGTCCGGGGAGCAGTTCTTC. Its translation is CASSLDRRSGEQFF.

This clone was counted between two and nine times. V and J are TRBV28 and TRBJ1-2; a possible D gene is TRBD1 (5 bases). The CDR3 is 15 amino acids. V lost 6 bases and J 1 base, leaving 15 bases between the germline ends. Germline V gene sequence: CDR1 MDHEN, CDR2 SYDVKM. The CDR3 is CASSSLVRVNYGYTF. The CDR3 nucleotides read TGTGCCAGCAGCTCCCTGGTCAGGGTTAACTATGGCTACACCTTC.